This TCR beta chain was documented in a study of shared clonotypes between healthy human individuals. Worth noting for this clone: Its antigen is not known.

Study results and limitations: Large sequencing depth failed to make sorted-subset sequencing complete, rarefaction showed.

Deep was the level used in running the assay. The protocol was immunoSEQ multiplex PCR, while the TCRdb copy is restricted to in-frame clones and leaves out a portion. The sample carries 2 million to 3 million clones, approximately 94% recorded once. Germline CDR1 is ENHRY and CDR2 is SYGVKD. CDR3 length: 14 residues. The J segment lost 2 bases and the V segment lost 7 bases, leaving 4 bases of the junction unmatched. The donors, all of them Caucasian adults, lived in Nashville, Tennessee. Material for sequencing was naive CD4+ T cells sorted from blood. Indicated subset: CD45RA+ positively selected. The sequence derives from a man younger than 35 in good health. The gene calls are TRBV10-3 and TRBJ1-1; 10 nucleotides line up with TRBD1. The CDR3: CAITRDRGNTEAFF. The CDR3 DNA reads TGTGCCATCACCAGGGACAGGGGAAACACTGAAGCTTTCTTT.